This TCR beta chain appears in the sequencing data of a study of siplizumab effects on memory and regulatory T cells. The CDR3 is 13 residues long. From germline, CDR1 is SGHTA and CDR2 FQGNSA. Trimming removed 4 bases at V and 5 bases at J, with 11 bases between. The protocol was immunoSEQ multiplex PCR, while the TCRdb copy is restricted to in-frame clones and leaves out a portion. The top ten clones hold 1% to 1.5% of a sample with about 100,000 clones, 94% of them seen once. Sequenced: non-Treg CD4+ T cells sorted from blood. V and J are TRBV7-2 and TRBJ1-2; a possible D gene is TRBD1 (5 bases). This sequence originates from a human donor in good health. The CDR3 here is CASSSVTAYGYTF. In DNA form, the CDR3 reads TGTGCCAGCAGCTCAGTGACAGCTTATGGCTACACCTTC.